This record concerns one T cell receptor beta chain sequence. This sample was included in a study of T cell changes during pregnancy in multiple sclerosis. Assay used: immunoSEQ multiplex PCR; TCRdb lists only in-frame clones, some missing. Among 70,000 to 95,000 clones, 85% to 95% were seen once, and the ten largest hold 2.6%. The V end lost 5 bases, the J end lost 4 bases, and 14 bases lay between the germline ends. Germline assignment: CDR1 SEHNR and CDR2 FQNEAQ (reference sequence). This CDR3 region has 14 residues. Sequenced material: peripheral blood, taken after pregnancy. This rearrangement joins TRBV7-9 to TRBJ1-2; D is unclear. The sequence was obtained from a female donor in good health, enrolled as a control in a pregnancy study. The CDR3: CASSPPGVSYGYTF. Written as DNA, the CDR3 is TGTGCCAGCAGCCCCCCCGGGGTTAGCTATGGCTACACCTTC.